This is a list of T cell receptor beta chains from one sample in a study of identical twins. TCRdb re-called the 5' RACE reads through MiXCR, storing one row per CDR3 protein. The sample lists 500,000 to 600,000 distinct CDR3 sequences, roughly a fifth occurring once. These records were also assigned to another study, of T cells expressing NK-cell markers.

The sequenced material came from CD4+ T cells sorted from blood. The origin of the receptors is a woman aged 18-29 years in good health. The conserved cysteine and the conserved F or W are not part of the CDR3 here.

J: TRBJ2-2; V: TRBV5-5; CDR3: ASSFQGPDTGELF
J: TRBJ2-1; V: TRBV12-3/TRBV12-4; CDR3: ASSPPGTGYYNEQF
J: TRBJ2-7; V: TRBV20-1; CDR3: SASDSGFSYEQY
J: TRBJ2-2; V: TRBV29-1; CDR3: SVSAGGAGELF
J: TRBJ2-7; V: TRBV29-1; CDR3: SVGSSYEQY
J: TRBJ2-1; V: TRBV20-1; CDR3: SAGGPNEQF
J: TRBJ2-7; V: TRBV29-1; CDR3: SVEWGLGYAEQY
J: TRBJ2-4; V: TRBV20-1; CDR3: SARRGLAANIQY
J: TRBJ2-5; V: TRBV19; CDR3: ASSEQGAKETQY
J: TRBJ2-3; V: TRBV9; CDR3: ASSVSSGGAVNTQY
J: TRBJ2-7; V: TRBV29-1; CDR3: SVATSGSSYEQY
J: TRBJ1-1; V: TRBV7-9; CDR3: ASSLGRQADTEAF
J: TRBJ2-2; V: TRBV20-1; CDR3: SATTSGGAGELF
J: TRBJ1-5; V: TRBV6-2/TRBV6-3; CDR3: ASSAVTGNQPQH
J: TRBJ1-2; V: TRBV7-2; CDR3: ASSLWAISNYGYT
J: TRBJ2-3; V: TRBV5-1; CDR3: ASSFWTGRVTDTQY
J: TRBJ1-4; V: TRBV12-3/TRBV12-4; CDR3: ASSPTTEKLF
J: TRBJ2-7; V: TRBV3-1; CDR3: ASSQDVGGTYEQY
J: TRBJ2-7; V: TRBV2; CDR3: ASRRVIRDEQY
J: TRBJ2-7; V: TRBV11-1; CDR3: ASSLLPIPNRDRVPEQY
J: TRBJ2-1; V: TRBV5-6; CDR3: ASSLGGPLSYNEQF
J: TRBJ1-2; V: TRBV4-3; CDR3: ASSQNLGDNYGYT
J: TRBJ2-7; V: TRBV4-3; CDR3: ASSQDTSGPYEQY
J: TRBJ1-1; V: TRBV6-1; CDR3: ASRTGVGFAEAF
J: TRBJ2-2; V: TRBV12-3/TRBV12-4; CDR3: ASRLPDTGTRFTGELF
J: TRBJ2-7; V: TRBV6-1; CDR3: ASSRTSGKPYEQY
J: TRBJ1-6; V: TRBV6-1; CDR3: ASTRTLYNSPLH
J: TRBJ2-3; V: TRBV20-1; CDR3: SASGTSGRAKVTDTQY
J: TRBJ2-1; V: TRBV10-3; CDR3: AIREGIARGSYNEQF
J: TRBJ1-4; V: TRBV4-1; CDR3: ASSQPGGGEKLF
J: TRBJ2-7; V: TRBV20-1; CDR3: SASFSGSYEQY
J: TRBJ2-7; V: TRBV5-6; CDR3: ASSGTGGSSYEQY
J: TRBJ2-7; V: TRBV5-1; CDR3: ASSLEGRGYEQY
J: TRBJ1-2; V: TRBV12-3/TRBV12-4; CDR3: ASSSVSYGYT
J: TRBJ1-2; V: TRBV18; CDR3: ASSPTVLYGYT
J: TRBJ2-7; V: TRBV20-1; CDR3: SAQNRQGARYEQY
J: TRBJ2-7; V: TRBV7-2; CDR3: ASSPLAGDTYEQY
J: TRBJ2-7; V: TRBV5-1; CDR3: ASSDAGGKQY
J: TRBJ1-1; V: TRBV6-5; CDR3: ASSSDRISAEAF
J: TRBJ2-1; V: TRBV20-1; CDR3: SEGSGGEQF
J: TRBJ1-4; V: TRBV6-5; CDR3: ASRRVNEKLF
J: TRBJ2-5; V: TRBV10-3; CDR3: AISPGTQETQY
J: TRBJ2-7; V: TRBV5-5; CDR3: ASSLLEREY
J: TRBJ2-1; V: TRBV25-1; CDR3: ASSETDVRQF
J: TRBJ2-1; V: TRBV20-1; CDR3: SARVSSGGRSYNEQF
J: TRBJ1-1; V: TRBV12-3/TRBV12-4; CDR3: ASNFAGTAEAF
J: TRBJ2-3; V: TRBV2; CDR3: ASNGGLDTDTQY
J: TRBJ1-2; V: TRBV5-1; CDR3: ASSSATGINYGYT
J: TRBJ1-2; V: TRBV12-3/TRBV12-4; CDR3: ASSWGQGVYGYT
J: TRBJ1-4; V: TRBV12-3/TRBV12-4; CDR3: ASSPLSTAREKLF
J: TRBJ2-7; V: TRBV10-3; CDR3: ALGAGSYEQY
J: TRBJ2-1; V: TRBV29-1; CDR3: SVRSYNEQF